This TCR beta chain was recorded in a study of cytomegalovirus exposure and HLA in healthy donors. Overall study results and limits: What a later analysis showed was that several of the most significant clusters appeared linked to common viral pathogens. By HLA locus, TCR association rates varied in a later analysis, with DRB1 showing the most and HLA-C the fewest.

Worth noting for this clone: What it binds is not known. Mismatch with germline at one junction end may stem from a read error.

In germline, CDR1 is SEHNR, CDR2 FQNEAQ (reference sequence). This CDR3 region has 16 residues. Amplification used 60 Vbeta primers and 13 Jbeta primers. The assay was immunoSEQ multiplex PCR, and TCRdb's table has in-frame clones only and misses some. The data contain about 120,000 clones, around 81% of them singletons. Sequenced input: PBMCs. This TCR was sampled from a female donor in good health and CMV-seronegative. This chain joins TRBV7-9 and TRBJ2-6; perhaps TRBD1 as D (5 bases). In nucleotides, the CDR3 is TGTTCCAGCAGCTTACTCTTATCCTCTGGGGCCAACGGCCTGACTTTC. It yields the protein CSSSLLLSSGANGLTF.